Listed here is a single T cell receptor (beta chain). TCRdb keeps only in-frame clones here, not all; method: immunoSEQ multiplex PCR. There are tens of thousands of clones in the sample; roughly 88% occur only once, and 0.65% to 0.9% lies in the top ten. This entry belongs to a study of OX40 agonist ivuxolimab in advanced cancers. This CDR3 is 13 amino acids long. Germline-derived CDR1 and CDR2 are LNHNV and YYDKDF (reference sequence). The V end lost 0 bases, the J end lost 10 bases, and 7 bases lay between the germline ends. The sample here was CD4+ or CD8+ T cells sorted from blood, taken in a trial of the OX40 agonist ivuxolimab. The gene calls are TRBV15 and TRBJ1-6; D is ambiguous. The origin of this receptor is an adult with an advanced solid tumor such as melanoma, head and neck, liver or kidney cancer. In DNA form, the CDR3 reads TGTGCCACCAGCAGAGATGGGGTATCACCCCTCCACTTT. As protein: CATSRDGVSPLHF.